This entry is about one T cell receptor (beta chain). The ends were cut back, 3 bases at V and 3 bases at J, with 11 bases in the middle. Germline CDR1 SQVTM, CDR2 ANQGSEA. The CDR3 runs to 13 residues. The record originates from a study of OX40 agonist ivuxolimab in advanced cancers. TCRdb's copy holds only in-frame clones and misses some; the assay was immunoSEQ multiplex PCR. The sample includes 75,000 to 100,000 clones, approximately 90% of them seen just once. The chain carries TRBV29-1 and TRBJ1-1; D might be TRBD1 (6 bases). The receptor's source is an adult with an advanced solid tumor such as melanoma, head and neck, liver or kidney cancer. Material: CD4+ or CD8+ T cells sorted from blood, obtained in a trial of the OX40 agonist ivuxolimab. DNA for the CDR3: TGCAGCGTTGACGGGGGCCGGTACACTGAAGCTTTCTTT. Amino acid sequence: CSVDGGRYTEAFF. The full variable domain, its missing parts supplied by reference TRBV29-1 and TRBJ1-1, is SAVISQKPSRDICQRGTSLTIQCQVDSQVTMMFWYRQQPGQSLTLIATANQGSEATYESGFVIDKFPISRPNLTFSTLTVSNMSPEDSSIYLCSVDGGRYTEAFFGQGTRLTVV.